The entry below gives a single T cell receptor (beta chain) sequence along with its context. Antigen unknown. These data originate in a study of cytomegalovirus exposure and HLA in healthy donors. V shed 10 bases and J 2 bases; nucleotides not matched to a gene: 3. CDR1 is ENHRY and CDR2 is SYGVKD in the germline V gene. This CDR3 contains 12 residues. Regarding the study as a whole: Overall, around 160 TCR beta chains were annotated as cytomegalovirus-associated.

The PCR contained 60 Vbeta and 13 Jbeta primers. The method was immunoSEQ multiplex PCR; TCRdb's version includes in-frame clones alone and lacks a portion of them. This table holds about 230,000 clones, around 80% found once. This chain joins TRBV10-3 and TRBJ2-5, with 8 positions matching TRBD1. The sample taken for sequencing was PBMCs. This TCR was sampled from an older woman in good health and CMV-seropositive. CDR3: CATRQGQETQYF. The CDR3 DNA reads TGTGCCACGAGACAGGGGCAAGAGACCCAGTACTTC.